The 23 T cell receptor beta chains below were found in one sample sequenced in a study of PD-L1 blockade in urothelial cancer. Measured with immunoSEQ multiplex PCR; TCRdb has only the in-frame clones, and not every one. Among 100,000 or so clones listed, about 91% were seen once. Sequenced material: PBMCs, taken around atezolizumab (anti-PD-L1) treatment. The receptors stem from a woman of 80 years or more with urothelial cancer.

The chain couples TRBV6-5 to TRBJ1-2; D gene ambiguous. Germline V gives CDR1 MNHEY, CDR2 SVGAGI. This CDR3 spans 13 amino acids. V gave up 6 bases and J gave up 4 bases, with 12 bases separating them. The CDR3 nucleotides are TGTGCCAGCAGAACTCCGGGGTTCTATGGCTACACCTTC. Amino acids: CASRTPGFYGYTF.

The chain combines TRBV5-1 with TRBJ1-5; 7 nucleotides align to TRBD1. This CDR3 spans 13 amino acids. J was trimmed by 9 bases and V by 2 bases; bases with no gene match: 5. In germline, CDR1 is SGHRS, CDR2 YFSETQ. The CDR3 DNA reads TGCGCCAGCAGCTTTACAGGGGATCGGCCCCAGCATTTT. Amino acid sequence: CASSFTGDRPQHF.

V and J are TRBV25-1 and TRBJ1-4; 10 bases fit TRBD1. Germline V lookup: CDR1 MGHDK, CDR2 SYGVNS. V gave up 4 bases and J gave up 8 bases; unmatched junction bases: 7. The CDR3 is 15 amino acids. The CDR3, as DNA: TGTGCCAGCAGTGTCTCCGGGACAGGGGACGAAAAACTGTTTTTT. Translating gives CASSVSGTGDEKLFF.

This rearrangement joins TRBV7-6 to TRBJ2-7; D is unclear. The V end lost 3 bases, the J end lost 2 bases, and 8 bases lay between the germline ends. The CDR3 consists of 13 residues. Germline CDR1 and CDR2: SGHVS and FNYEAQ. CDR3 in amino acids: CASSLAEPYEQYF. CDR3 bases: TGTGCCAGCAGCTTGGCCGAACCCTACGAGCAGTACTTC.

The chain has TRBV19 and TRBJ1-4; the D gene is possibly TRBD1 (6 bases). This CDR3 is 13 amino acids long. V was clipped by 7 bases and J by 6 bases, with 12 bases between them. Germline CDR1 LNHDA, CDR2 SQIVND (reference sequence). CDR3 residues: CASKSPGDEKLFF. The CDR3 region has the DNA TGTGCCAGTAAATCCCCAGGGGATGAAAAACTGTTTTTT. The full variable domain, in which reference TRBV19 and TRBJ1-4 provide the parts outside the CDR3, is DGGITQSPKYLFRKEGQNVTLSCEQNLNHDAMYWYRQDPGQGLRLIYYSQIVNDFQKGDIAEGYSVSREKKESFPLTVTSAQKNPTAFYLCASKSPGDEKLFFGSGTQLSVL.

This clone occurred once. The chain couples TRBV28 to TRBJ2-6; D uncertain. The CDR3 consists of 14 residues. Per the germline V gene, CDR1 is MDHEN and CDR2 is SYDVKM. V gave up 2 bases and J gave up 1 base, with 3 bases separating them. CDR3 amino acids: CASSLESGANVLTF. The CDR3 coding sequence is TGTGCCAGCAGTTTAGAGTCTGGGGCCAACGTCCTGACTTTC.

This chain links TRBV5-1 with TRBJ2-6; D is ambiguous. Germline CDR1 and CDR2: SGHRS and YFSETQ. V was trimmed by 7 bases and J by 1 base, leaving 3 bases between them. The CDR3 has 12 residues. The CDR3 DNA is TGCGCCAGCTTATCTGGGGCCAACGTCCTGACTTTC. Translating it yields CASLSGANVLTF.

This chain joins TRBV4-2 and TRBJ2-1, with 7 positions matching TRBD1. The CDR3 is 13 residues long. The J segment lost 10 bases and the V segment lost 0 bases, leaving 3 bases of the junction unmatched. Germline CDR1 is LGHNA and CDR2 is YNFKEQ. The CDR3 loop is CASSQERGREQFF. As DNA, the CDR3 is TGTGCCAGCAGCCAAGAAAGGGGGCGGGAGCAGTTCTTC.

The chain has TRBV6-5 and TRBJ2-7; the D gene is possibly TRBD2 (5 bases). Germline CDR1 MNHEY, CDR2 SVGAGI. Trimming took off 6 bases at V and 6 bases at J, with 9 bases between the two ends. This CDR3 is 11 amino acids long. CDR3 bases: TGTGCCAGCAGCCGTGGACTCGAGCAGTACTTC. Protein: CASSRGLEQYF.

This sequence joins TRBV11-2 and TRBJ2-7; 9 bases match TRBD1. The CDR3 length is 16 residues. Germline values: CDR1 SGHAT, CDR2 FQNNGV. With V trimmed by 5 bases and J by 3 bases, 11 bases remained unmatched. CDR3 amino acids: CASSRQGEAGNYEQYF. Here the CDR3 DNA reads TGTGCCAGCAGCCGACAGGGGGAAGCGGGGAACTACGAGCAGTACTTC.

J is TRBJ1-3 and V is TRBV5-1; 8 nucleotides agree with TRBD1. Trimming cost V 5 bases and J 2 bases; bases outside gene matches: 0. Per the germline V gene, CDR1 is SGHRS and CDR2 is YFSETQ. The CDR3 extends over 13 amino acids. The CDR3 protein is CASRQGAGNTIYF. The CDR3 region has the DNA TGCGCCAGCAGACAGGGGGCTGGAAACACCATATATTTT.

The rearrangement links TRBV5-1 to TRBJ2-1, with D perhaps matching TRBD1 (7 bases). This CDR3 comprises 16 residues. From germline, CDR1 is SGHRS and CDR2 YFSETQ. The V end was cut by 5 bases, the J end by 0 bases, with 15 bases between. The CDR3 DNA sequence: TGCGCCAGCAGACCCCAGGGGGGAGCCTCCTACAATGAGCAGTTCTTC. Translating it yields CASRPQGGASYNEQFF.

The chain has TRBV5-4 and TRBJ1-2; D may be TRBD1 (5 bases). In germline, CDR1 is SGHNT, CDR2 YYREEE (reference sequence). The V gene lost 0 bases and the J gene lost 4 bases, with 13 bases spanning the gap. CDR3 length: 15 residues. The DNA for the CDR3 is TGTGCCAGCAGCTTGGTACTGGTCGGGGGCTATGGCTACACCTTC. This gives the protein CASSLVLVGGYGYTF.

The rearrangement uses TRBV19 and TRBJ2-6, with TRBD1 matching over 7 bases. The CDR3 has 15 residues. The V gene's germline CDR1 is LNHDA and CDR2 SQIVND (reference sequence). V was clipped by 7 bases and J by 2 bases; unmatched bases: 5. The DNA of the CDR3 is TGTGCCAGTACCTCCGACAGGGCTGGGGCCAACGTCCTGACTTTC. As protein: CASTSDRAGANVLTF.

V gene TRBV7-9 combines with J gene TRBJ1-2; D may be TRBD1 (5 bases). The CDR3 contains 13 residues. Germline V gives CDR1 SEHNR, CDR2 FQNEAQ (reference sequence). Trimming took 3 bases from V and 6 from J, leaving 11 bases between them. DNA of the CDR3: TGTGCCAGCAGCTTCCGAAGGGGCGATGGCTACACCTTC. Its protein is CASSFRRGDGYTF.

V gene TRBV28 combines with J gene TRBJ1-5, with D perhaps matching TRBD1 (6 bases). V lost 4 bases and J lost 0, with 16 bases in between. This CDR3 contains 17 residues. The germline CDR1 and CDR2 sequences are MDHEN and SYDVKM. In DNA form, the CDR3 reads TGTGCCAGCAGTTCCCCTCAGGGGCCGAGTAGCAATCAGCCCCAGCATTTT. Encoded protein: CASSSPQGPSSNQPQHF.

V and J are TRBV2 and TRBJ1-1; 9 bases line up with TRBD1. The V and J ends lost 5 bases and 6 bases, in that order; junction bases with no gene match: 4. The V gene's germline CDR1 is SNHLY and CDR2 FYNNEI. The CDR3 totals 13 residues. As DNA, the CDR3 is TGTGCCAGCAGTCAGGACAGGGGTGCTGAAGCTTTCTTT. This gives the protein CASSQDRGAEAFF.

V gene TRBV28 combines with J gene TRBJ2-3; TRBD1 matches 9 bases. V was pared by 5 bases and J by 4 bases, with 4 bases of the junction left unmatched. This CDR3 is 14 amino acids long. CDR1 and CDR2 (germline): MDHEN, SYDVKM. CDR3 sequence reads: CASSHTGGPDTQYF. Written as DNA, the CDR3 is TGTGCCAGCAGTCACACAGGGGGCCCAGATACGCAGTATTTT.

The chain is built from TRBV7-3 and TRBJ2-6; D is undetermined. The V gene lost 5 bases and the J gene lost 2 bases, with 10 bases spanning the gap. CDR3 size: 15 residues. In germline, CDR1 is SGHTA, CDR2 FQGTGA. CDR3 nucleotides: TGTGCCAGCAGCGCCCACTCGGCTGGGGCCAACGTCCTGACTTTC. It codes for CASSAHSAGANVLTF.

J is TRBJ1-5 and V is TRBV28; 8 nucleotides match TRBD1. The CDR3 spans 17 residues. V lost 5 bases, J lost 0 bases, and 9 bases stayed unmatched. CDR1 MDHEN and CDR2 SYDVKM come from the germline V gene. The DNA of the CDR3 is TGTGCCAGCAGTCTCCGGACAGGGATCTTTAGCAATCAGCCCCAGCATTTT. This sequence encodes CASSLRTGIFSNQPQHF.

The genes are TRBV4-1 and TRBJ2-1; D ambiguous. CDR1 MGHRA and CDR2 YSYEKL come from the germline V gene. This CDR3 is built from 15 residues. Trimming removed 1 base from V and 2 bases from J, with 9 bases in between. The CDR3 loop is CASSQVVTPYNEQFF. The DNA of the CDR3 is TGCGCCAGCAGCCAAGTTGTAACTCCCTACAATGAGCAGTTCTTC.

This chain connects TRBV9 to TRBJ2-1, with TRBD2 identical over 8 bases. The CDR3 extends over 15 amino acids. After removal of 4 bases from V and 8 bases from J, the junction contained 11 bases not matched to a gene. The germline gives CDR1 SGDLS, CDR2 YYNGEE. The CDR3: CASSLPGGPWDEQFF. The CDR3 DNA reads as TGTGCCAGCAGCCTCCCGGGGGGGCCTTGGGATGAGCAGTTCTTC.

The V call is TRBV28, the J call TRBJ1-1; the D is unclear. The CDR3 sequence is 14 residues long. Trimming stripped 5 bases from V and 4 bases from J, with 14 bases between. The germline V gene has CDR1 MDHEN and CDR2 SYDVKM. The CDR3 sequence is CASSPPRPGTEAFF. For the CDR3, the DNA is TGTGCCAGCAGTCCCCCCCGGCCGGGCACTGAAGCTTTCTTT.